These T cell receptor beta chains were read from a single sample in a study of cytomegalovirus exposure and HLA in healthy donors. Measured with immunoSEQ multiplex PCR; TCRdb has only the in-frame clones, and not every one. This table lists around 140,000 clones. Sequences were obtained from PBMCs. Receptors originate from a woman aged 45 to 65 in good health and CMV-seronegative. CDR3s include the opening cysteine and the closing phenylalanine or tryptophan. The D gene is left open where the match is weak.

cdr3_length: 19
d_call: .
v_call: TRBV15
j_call: TRBJ2-2
cdr3_nt: TGTGCCACCAGCAGAGATAGATTGGTGGAGGGGGGGTTAACCGGGGAGCTGTTTTTT
cdr3_aa: CATSRDRLVEGGLTGELFF

cdr3_length: 15
d_call: TRBD1
v_call: TRBV6-6
j_call: TRBJ1-1
cdr3_nt: TGTGCCAGCAGTTACCCTAGGACAGGGGGGACTGAAGCTTTCTTT
cdr3_aa: CASSYPRTGGTEAFF

cdr3_length: 15
d_call: .
v_call: TRBV19
j_call: TRBJ2-1
cdr3_nt: TGTGCCAGTAGACGCCTGGCGGGAAGGGACAATGAGCAGTTCTTC
cdr3_aa: CASRRLAGRDNEQFF

cdr3_length: 16
d_call: .
v_call: TRBV27
j_call: TRBJ1-2
cdr3_nt: TGTGCCAGCAGTTTATTAGGTCGGGGCACCCGGGGGGGCTACACCTTC
cdr3_aa: CASSLLGRGTRGGYTF

cdr3_length: 14
d_call: TRBD1
v_call: TRBV9
j_call: TRBJ2-7
cdr3_nt: TGTGCCAGCGGACCCGGGACAGGGGTTGTTGAGCAGTACTTC
cdr3_aa: CASGPGTGVVEQYF

cdr3_length: 17
d_call: TRBD2
v_call: TRBV4-1
j_call: TRBJ2-1
cdr3_nt: TGCGCCAGCAGCTTAGGTAGCGGGGGGGAAAACTACAATGAGCAGTTCTTC
cdr3_aa: CASSLGSGGENYNEQFF

cdr3_length: 14
d_call: .
v_call: TRBV28
j_call: TRBJ1-6
cdr3_nt: TGTGCCAGCAGTAGGACAGCGGTTAATTCACCCCTCCACTTT
cdr3_aa: CASSRTAVNSPLHF

cdr3_length: 13
d_call: TRBD1
v_call: TRBV7-2
j_call: TRBJ2-7
cdr3_nt: TGTGCCAGCGGGACAGGGGGGGCCTACGAGCAGTACTTC
cdr3_aa: CASGTGGAYEQYF

cdr3_length: 15
d_call: TRBD1
v_call: TRBV5-4
j_call: TRBJ1-1
cdr3_nt: TGTGCCAGCAGTTCCCATACAGGGGGCAACACTGAAGCTTTCTTT
cdr3_aa: CASSSHTGGNTEAFF

cdr3_length: 14
d_call: .
v_call: TRBV7-2
j_call: TRBJ1-1
cdr3_nt: TGTGCCAGCAGCTCCCCCGGGGGGGGCGCTGAAGCTTTCTTT
cdr3_aa: CASSSPGGGAEAFF

cdr3_length: 15
d_call: .
v_call: TRBV25-1
j_call: TRBJ2-7
cdr3_nt: TGTGCCAGCAGTGGGGGCAGCGCTCGTCCCTACGAGCAGTACTTC
cdr3_aa: CASSGGSARPYEQYF

cdr3_length: 15
d_call: TRBD1
v_call: TRBV5-1
j_call: TRBJ2-7
cdr3_nt: TGCGCCAGCAGCTCCGGCCCTGGGACAGACTACGAGCAGTACTTC
cdr3_aa: CASSSGPGTDYEQYF

cdr3_length: 16
d_call: TRBD1
v_call: TRBV13
j_call: TRBJ2-7
cdr3_nt: TGTGCCAGCAGCTCCTTCGGGGACAGGCACTCCTACGAGCAGTACTTC
cdr3_aa: CASSSFGDRHSYEQYF

cdr3_length: 16
d_call: TRBD1
v_call: TRBV19
j_call: TRBJ2-2
cdr3_nt: TGTGCCAGTATGGTCCCTGGGACAGGGTTAACCGGGGAGCTGTTTTTT
cdr3_aa: CASMVPGTGLTGELFF

cdr3_length: 12
d_call: .
v_call: TRBV2
j_call: TRBJ1-2
cdr3_nt: TGTGCCACTCTACGGGGAGTTTATGGCTACACCTTC
cdr3_aa: CATLRGVYGYTF

cdr3_length: 15
d_call: .
v_call: TRBV9
j_call: TRBJ2-2
cdr3_nt: TGTGCCAGCAGCGTAGCAGGGTCAGGCACCGGGGAGCTGTTTTTT
cdr3_aa: CASSVAGSGTGELFF

cdr3_length: 17
d_call: TRBD2
v_call: TRBV4-3
j_call: TRBJ2-2
cdr3_nt: TGCGCCAGCAGCCAAGATCCCCGGGAGGGCGACACCGGGGAGCTGTTTTTT
cdr3_aa: CASSQDPREGDTGELFF

cdr3_length: 16
d_call: TRBD2
v_call: TRBV7-3
j_call: TRBJ2-2
cdr3_nt: TGTGCCAGCAGTTCCCCGGGCGGGGGGAATACCGGGGAGCTGTTTTTT
cdr3_aa: CASSSPGGGNTGELFF

cdr3_length: 15
d_call: .
v_call: TRBV30
j_call: TRBJ2-7
cdr3_nt: TGTGCCTGGAGTGTACCCCCGGGGTCAGGGGAAGAGCAGTACTTC
cdr3_aa: CAWSVPPGSGEEQYF

cdr3_length: 13
d_call: .
v_call: TRBV30
j_call: TRBJ2-7
cdr3_nt: TGTGCCTGGGGGAGGGACAGGAGGTCCGAGCAGTACTTC
cdr3_aa: CAWGRDRRSEQYF

cdr3_length: 14
d_call: .
v_call: TRBV6-5
j_call: TRBJ2-2
cdr3_nt: TGTGCCAGTTCCCGAGGGAGAAGGACCGGGGAGCTGTTTTTT
cdr3_aa: CASSRGRRTGELFF

cdr3_length: 11
d_call: .
v_call: TRBV5-1
j_call: TRBJ2-2
cdr3_nt: TGCGCCAGCAGCTTTAGCGGGGAGCTGTTTTTT
cdr3_aa: CASSFSGELFF

cdr3_length: 14
d_call: .
v_call: TRBV5-1
j_call: TRBJ2-7
cdr3_nt: TGCGCCAGCAGCTTGTATCAGGGCTCCTACGAGCAGTACTTC
cdr3_aa: CASSLYQGSYEQYF

cdr3_length: 13
d_call: TRBD1
v_call: TRBV28
j_call: TRBJ2-1
cdr3_nt: TGTGCCAGCAGTCCGACAGGGGGGGATGAGCAGTTCTTC
cdr3_aa: CASSPTGGDEQFF

cdr3_length: 13
d_call: .
v_call: TRBV19
j_call: TRBJ2-5
cdr3_nt: TGTGCCAGTAGTTCAGGGCCACAAGAGACCCAGTACTTC
cdr3_aa: CASSSGPQETQYF

cdr3_length: 15
d_call: .
v_call: TRBV6-5
j_call: TRBJ1-1
cdr3_nt: TGTGCCAGCAGACCCTCCGCAGACTGGAACACTGAAGCTTTCTTT
cdr3_aa: CASRPSADWNTEAFF

cdr3_length: 19
d_call: TRBD2
v_call: TRBV6-4
j_call: TRBJ2-6
cdr3_nt: TGTGCCAGCAGTGCCTTCGGGACTAGCGGTTACTCTGGGGCCAACGTCCTGACTTTC
cdr3_aa: CASSAFGTSGYSGANVLTF

cdr3_length: 15
d_call: .
v_call: TRBV28
j_call: TRBJ1-1
cdr3_nt: TGTGCCAGCAGTTTTTTAGACATCGTGAACACTGAAGCTTTCTTT
cdr3_aa: CASSFLDIVNTEAFF

cdr3_length: 16
d_call: .
v_call: TRBV5-1
j_call: TRBJ2-5
cdr3_nt: TGCGCCAGCAGAGGGGGTTTGGTACTCGAACAAGAGACCCAGTACTTC
cdr3_aa: CASRGGLVLEQETQYF

cdr3_length: 15
d_call: TRBD2
v_call: TRBV11-2
j_call: TRBJ2-5
cdr3_nt: TGTGCCAGCAGCCCCGGGACTAGCGGGAGAGAGACCCAGTACTTC
cdr3_aa: CASSPGTSGRETQYF

cdr3_length: 15
d_call: .
v_call: TRBV5-4
j_call: TRBJ2-5
cdr3_nt: TGTGCCAGCAGCTTCATGGCCAGCGTGGAGGAGACCCAGTACTTC
cdr3_aa: CASSFMASVEETQYF

cdr3_length: 14
d_call: .
v_call: TRBV15
j_call: TRBJ1-6
cdr3_nt: TGTGCCACCAGCACACCGGGGTTAGAGATACCCCTCCACTTT
cdr3_aa: CATSTPGLEIPLHF

cdr3_length: 18
d_call: TRBD2
v_call: TRBV7-2
j_call: TRBJ2-7
cdr3_nt: TGTGCCAGCAGCGGCCCCGGGACTAGCGGGAGGGGGGCCTACGAGCAGTACTTC
cdr3_aa: CASSGPGTSGRGAYEQYF

cdr3_length: 16
d_call: TRBD2
v_call: TRBV19
j_call: TRBJ2-1
cdr3_nt: TGTGCCAGTAGTATGTCAGGGACTACCATGTACAATGAGCAGTTCTTC
cdr3_aa: CASSMSGTTMYNEQFF

cdr3_length: 15
d_call: .
v_call: TRBV7-3
j_call: TRBJ2-2
cdr3_nt: TGTGCCAGCAGCTCCCAGGGTACCAGGGCCGGGGAGCTGTTTTTT
cdr3_aa: CASSSQGTRAGELFF

cdr3_length: 15
d_call: TRBD1
v_call: TRBV5-6
j_call: TRBJ2-3
cdr3_nt: TGTGCCAGCAGCCCGTCGACAGGGTTGAGAGATACGCAGTATTTT
cdr3_aa: CASSPSTGLRDTQYF

cdr3_length: 14
d_call: .
v_call: TRBV7-2
j_call: TRBJ1-1
cdr3_nt: TGTGCCAGCACATCGGGAAGGTGGGACACTGAAGCTTTCTTT
cdr3_aa: CASTSGRWDTEAFF

cdr3_length: 16
d_call: .
v_call: TRBV5-1
j_call: TRBJ1-2
cdr3_nt: TGCGCCAGCAGCTTGTCGGTTGACCTGACTGGCTATGGCTACACCTTC
cdr3_aa: CASSLSVDLTGYGYTF

cdr3_length: 11
d_call: .
v_call: TRBV2
j_call: TRBJ1-1
cdr3_nt: TGTGCCAGCACCTACGACAGAGGAGCTTTCTTT
cdr3_aa: CASTYDRGAFF

cdr3_length: 14
d_call: .
v_call: TRBV9
j_call: TRBJ1-1
cdr3_nt: TGTGCCAGCAGCCAAAGACAGGTGAACACTGAAGCTTTCTTT
cdr3_aa: CASSQRQVNTEAFF

cdr3_length: 16
d_call: .
v_call: TRBV28
j_call: TRBJ1-2
cdr3_nt: TGTGCCAGCAGTTTAACCCGGCAGGGCCTGGGATATGGCTACACCTTC
cdr3_aa: CASSLTRQGLGYGYTF

cdr3_length: 12
d_call: TRBD2
v_call: TRBV10-3
j_call: TRBJ2-5
cdr3_nt: TGTGCCATCGGTACTAGCGAAGAGACCCAGTACTTC
cdr3_aa: CAIGTSEETQYF

cdr3_length: 16
d_call: TRBD2
v_call: TRBV5-5
j_call: TRBJ2-7
cdr3_nt: TGTGCCAGCTTTTTTAACACGGGGGGAAGCTCCTACGAGCAGTACTTC
cdr3_aa: CASFFNTGGSSYEQYF

cdr3_length: 13
d_call: .
v_call: TRBV30
j_call: TRBJ1-3
cdr3_nt: TGTGCCTGGAGTTCAGGGATGGGAAACACCATATATTTT
cdr3_aa: CAWSSGMGNTIYF

cdr3_length: 15
d_call: TRBD1
v_call: TRBV29-1
j_call: TRBJ1-2
cdr3_nt: TGCAGCGTATCGGGACAGGCCTACCGGGGATATGGCTACACCTTC
cdr3_aa: CSVSGQAYRGYGYTF

cdr3_length: 13
d_call: .
v_call: TRBV10-3
j_call: TRBJ1-5
cdr3_nt: TGTGCCACCGCAGGGTATAGCAATCAGCCCCAGCATTTT
cdr3_aa: CATAGYSNQPQHF

cdr3_length: 15
d_call: .
v_call: TRBV5-1
j_call: TRBJ1-6
cdr3_nt: TGCGCCAGCAGCCCGACCGGACAGAAAAATTCACCCCTCCACTTT
cdr3_aa: CASSPTGQKNSPLHF

cdr3_length: 15
d_call: TRBD2
v_call: TRBV7-3
j_call: TRBJ2-1
cdr3_nt: TGTGCCAGCAGCTTAGTACTAGCGGGGGCAATGGAGCAGTTCTTC
cdr3_aa: CASSLVLAGAMEQFF

cdr3_length: 14
d_call: TRBD1
v_call: TRBV5-1
j_call: TRBJ2-7
cdr3_nt: TGCGCCAGCAGCCTGGACAGGGGGACCTACGAGCAGTACTTC
cdr3_aa: CASSLDRGTYEQYF